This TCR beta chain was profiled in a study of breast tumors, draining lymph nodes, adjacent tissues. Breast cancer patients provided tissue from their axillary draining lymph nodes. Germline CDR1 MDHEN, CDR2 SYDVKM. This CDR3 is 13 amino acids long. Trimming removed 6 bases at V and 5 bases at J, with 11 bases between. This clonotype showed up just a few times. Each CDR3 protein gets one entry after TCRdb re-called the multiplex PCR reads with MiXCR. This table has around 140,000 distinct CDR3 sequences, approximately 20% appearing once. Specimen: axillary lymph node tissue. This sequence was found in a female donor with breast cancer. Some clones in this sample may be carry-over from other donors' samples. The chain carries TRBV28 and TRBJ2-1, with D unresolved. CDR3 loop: CASSPGRDNEQFF. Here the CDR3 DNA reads TGTGCCAGCAGCCCAGGAAGAGACAATGAGCAGTTCTTC.